The 7 T cell receptor beta chains listed next were all sequenced from one sample in a study of T cell responses to AZD1222 COVID-19 vaccine. Assay: immunoSEQ multiplex PCR; the TCRdb copy retains only in-frame clones and omits some. The profile covers about 140,000 clones, with 89% appearing a single time and 2.5% to 3% taken by the ten largest. The sample was peripheral blood, taken on day 0 of AZD1222 vaccination. The receptors originated from an adult in good health.

This clone was recorded a few times. This chain connects TRBV7-2 to TRBJ1-1, with D perhaps matching TRBD1 (5 bases). Trimming pared 0 bases from V and 4 bases from J, leaving 9 bases between. Germline V lookup: CDR1 SGHTA, CDR2 FQGNSA. CDR3 length equals 14 residues. CDR3 bases: TGTGCCAGCAGCTTAGCTCTGGGGGGCACTGAAGCTTTCTTT. Protein product: CASSLALGGTEAFF.

This sequence joins TRBV18 and TRBJ1-6; D unclear. Germline-derived CDR1 and CDR2 are KGHSH and LQKENI. The CDR3 sequence is 12 residues long. Trimming pared 5 bases from V and 7 bases from J, leaving 6 bases between. The CDR3, as DNA: TGTGCCAGCTCAGCCCCAAATTCACCCCTCCACTTT. Protein: CASSAPNSPLHF.

This chain joins TRBV27 and TRBJ2-2; D may match TRBD1 or TRBD2 (5 bases each). Germline assignment: CDR1 MNHEY and CDR2 SMNVEV (reference sequence). The CDR3 loop spans 16 amino acids. V lost 5 bases, J lost 0 bases, and 13 bases lay in between. CDR3 bases: TGTGCCAGCAGTACCCCCGGGGACGCGAACACCGGGGAGCTGTTTTTT. Protein sequence: CASSTPGDANTGELFF.

This sequence joins TRBV7-8 and TRBJ1-5; TRBD1 matches at 7 bases. The ends lost 5 bases at V and 2 bases at J; junction bases unmatched: 9. This CDR3 contains 16 residues. Looked up from germline, CDR1 is SGHVS and CDR2 is FQNEAQ. The CDR3 protein is CASSPDRALGNQPQHF. The CDR3 region has the DNA TGTGCCAGCAGCCCTGACAGGGCTCTGGGCAATCAGCCCCAGCATTTT. Combining the CDR3 with reference TRBV7-8 and TRBJ1-5 gives the whole variable domain GAGVSQSPRYKVAKRGQDVALRCDPISGHVSLFWYQQALGQGPEFLTYFQNEAQLDKSGLPSDRFFAERPEGSVSTLKIQRTQQEDSAVYLCASSPDRALGNQPQHFGDGTRLSIL.

The chain uses TRBV1 and TRBJ1-4. TRBV1 is listed as a pseudogene. CDR3 length equals 17 residues. The CDR3 region has the DNA TGCACCAGCAGCCAAGACCCCTCAGGAGCAACTAATGAAAAACTGTTTTTT. This translates into CTSSQDPSGATNEKLFF.

This chain links TRBV7-6 with TRBJ1-6, with a weak D call TRBD1 (5 bases). CDR1 is SGHVS, CDR2 FNYEAQ, per germline. The CDR3 is 15 residues long. V was trimmed by 8 bases and J by 3 bases, leaving 14 bases between them. CDR3 region: CASALGGVYNSPLHF. CDR3 sequence (DNA): TGTGCCAGCGCCCTCGGGGGTGTCTATAATTCACCCCTCCACTTT.

The chain combines TRBV21-1 with TRBJ1-5; the D segment call TRBD1 is taken from the table without a DNA check. TRBV21-1 is recorded as a pseudogene. The CDR3 is made up of 17 amino acids. The CDR3 nucleotides read TGTGCCAGCAGCACGGACAGGGCTTGGGCGCCCAATCAGCCCCAGCATTTT. As protein: CASSTDRAWAPNQPQHF.